The 28 T cell receptor beta chains reported below all come from one sample, sequenced in a study of T cell responses to AZD1222 COVID-19 vaccine. The method was immunoSEQ multiplex PCR; TCRdb's version includes in-frame clones alone and lacks a portion of them. The profile shows about 140,000 clones, around nine tenths of them singletons. Sequencing used peripheral blood, obtained on day 0 of AZD1222 vaccination. The receptors stem from an adult in good health.

J is TRBJ1-2 and V is TRBV6-4; D possibly corresponds to TRBD1 (5 bases). CDR1 MRHNA and CDR2 SNTAGT come from the germline V gene. CDR3 length equals 13 residues. With 5 bases removed from V and 8 bases from J, the gap between germline ends came to 15 bases. CDR3 DNA: TGTGCCAGCAGTCCCGCCCCGGGACGCGGCTACACCTTC. It is translated as CASSPAPGRGYTF.

This clone was seen only a few times. The rearrangement links TRBV18 to TRBJ2-3; maybe TRBD2 (5 bases). Between the trimmed V and J ends, which lost 0 bases and 0 bases, there was a span of 10 bases. Germline-derived CDR1 and CDR2 are KGHSH and LQKENI. The CDR3 has 16 residues. The CDR3 here is CASSPPGRRSTDTQYF. The CDR3 DNA sequence: TGTGCCAGCTCACCACCGGGCCGGAGGAGCACAGATACGCAGTATTTT.

This clone was observed a handful of times. The DNA of the CDR3 is TGTGCCAGCAGCTTTTACCGCCCGGGGGCCCAAGTTCCCGCAGATACGCAGTATTTT. This codes for CASSFYRPGAQVPADTQYF. The chain combines TRBV5-6 with TRBJ2-3; TRBD1 or TRBD2 may be the D gene (6 bases each). The CDR3 runs 19 residues. Per the germline V gene, CDR1 is SGHDT and CDR2 is YYEEEE. V was clipped by 2 bases and J by 4 bases, with 26 bases between them.

The rearrangement joins TRBV27 to TRBJ2-1; 11 bases agree with TRBD2. The CDR3 has 14 amino acids. Trimming took 6 bases from V and 3 from J; bases not matched to a gene: 1. Germline-derived CDR1 and CDR2 are MNHEY and SMNVEV (reference sequence). CDR3 region: CASRTSGDYNEQFF. CDR3 bases: TGTGCCAGCAGGACTAGCGGGGACTACAATGAGCAGTTCTTC.

The V call is TRBV11-2, the J call TRBJ2-3; 10 nucleotides align to TRBD2. After removal of 2 bases from V and 1 base from J, the junction contained 6 bases not matched to a gene. The length of the CDR3 is 17 residues. Germline assignment: CDR1 SGHAT and CDR2 FQNNGV. CDR3 in amino acids: CASSLIPGTSGTDTQYF. Written as DNA, the CDR3 is TGTGCCAGCAGCTTAATTCCCGGGACTAGCGGCACAGATACGCAGTATTTT.

A few counts support this clone. This chain links TRBV19 with TRBJ2-2; 13 nucleotides match TRBD2. Germline trimming cut 3 bases from V and 6 bases from J; bases unmatched to any gene: 10. This CDR3 is 18 amino acids long. Germline CDR1 and CDR2: LNHDA and SQIVND (reference sequence). The CDR3 sequence: CASSMGRRGLAGSGELFF. The DNA for the CDR3 is TGTGCCAGTAGTATGGGAAGGAGGGGACTAGCGGGATCCGGGGAGCTGTTTTTT.

The chain employs TRBV7-9 and TRBJ1-1; the D is unclear. Germline V gene lookup returns CDR1 SEHNR and CDR2 FQNEAQ (reference sequence). The V gene lost 1 base and the J gene lost 2 bases, with 8 bases spanning the gap. This CDR3 comprises 14 residues. The CDR3 spells CASSLVGSNTEAFF. Here the CDR3 DNA reads TGTGCCAGCAGCTTAGTTGGATCAAACACTGAAGCTTTCTTT.

The V and J genes are TRBV7-2 and TRBJ2-7, with D tentatively TRBD2 (5 bases). The V end lost 0 bases, the J end lost 1 base, and 10 bases lay between the germline ends. CDR3 length: 15 residues. Germline CDR1 reads SGHTA; CDR2 reads FQGNSA. CDR3 sequence (DNA): TGTGCCAGCAGCTTAGCAAGCGGCGAGTCCTACGAGCAGTACTTC. Translating gives CASSLASGESYEQYF.

This chain uses TRBV7-2 with TRBJ2-7, with 7 bases aligning to TRBD1. The CDR3 covers 16 residues. The V segment lost 5 bases and the J segment 1 base; nucleotides outside the gene matches: 11. CDR1 is SGHTA and CDR2 is FQGNSA in the germline V gene. The CDR3 nucleotides read TGTGCCAGCAGCAGAGGAAACAGGGGCTTTTCCTACGAGCAGTACTTC. This codes for CASSRGNRGFSYEQYF.

The rearrangement uses TRBV18 and TRBJ2-3; possible D gene TRBD2, 5 bases. The germline CDR1 and CDR2 sequences are KGHSH and LQKENI. The CDR3 has 14 amino acids. With 4 bases removed from V and 9 bases from J, the gap between germline ends came to 17 bases. The CDR3 protein is CASSLRGPQGTQYF. The CDR3 coding sequence is TGTGCCAGCTCACTCCGAGGGCCCCAAGGGACGCAGTATTTT. Drawing the rest from reference TRBV18 and TRBJ2-3, the complete variable domain is NAGVMQNPRHLVRRRGQEARLRCSPMKGHSHVYWYRQLPEEGLKFMVYLQKENIIDESGMPKERFSAEFPKEGPSILRIQQVVRGDSAAYFCASSLRGPQGTQYFGPGTRLTVL.

This rearrangement joins TRBV5-1 to TRBJ2-7; maybe TRBD2 (5 bases). The CDR3 loop spans 15 amino acids. Germline CDR1 SGHRS, CDR2 YFSETQ. V dropped 4 bases and J dropped 6 bases, with 20 bases sitting between them. The CDR3 sequence is CASSTDGGTYREQYF. CDR3 bases: TGCGCCAGCAGCACGGACGGAGGAACCTACCGCGAGCAGTACTTC.

This rearrangement joins TRBV5-5 to TRBJ2-7, with D possibly being TRBD1 or TRBD2 (6 bases each). Germline V gives CDR1 SGHKS, CDR2 YYEKEE (reference sequence). Between the trimmed V and J ends, which lost 4 bases and 2 bases, there was a span of 13 bases. This CDR3 is built from 14 residues. The CDR3 bases are TGTGCCAGCAGCCTCGGGGGCGATACCTACGAGCAGTACTTC. This sequence encodes CASSLGGDTYEQYF.

The gene calls are TRBV19 and TRBJ2-1; D not certain. The CDR3 loop spans 12 amino acids. CDR1 and CDR2 (germline): LNHDA, SQIVND (reference sequence). Trimming left V 7 bases short and J 12 bases short, with 16 bases between. The CDR3 spells CASTVSGRPQFF. The CDR3 bases are TGTGCCAGTACTGTTTCTGGTAGGCCGCAGTTCTTC. Full variable domain (outside the CDR3, taken from reference TRBV19 and TRBJ2-1): DGGITQSPKYLFRKEGQNVTLSCEQNLNHDAMYWYRQDPGQGLRLIYYSQIVNDFQKGDIAEGYSVSREKKESFPLTVTSAQKNPTAFYLCASTVSGRPQFFGPGTRLTVL.

This clone was detected only once. This chain links TRBV4-3 with TRBJ2-1; D is tentatively TRBD1 or TRBD2 (5 bases each). Germline CDR1 and CDR2: LGHNA and YSLEER. This CDR3 comprises 14 residues. V was trimmed by 4 bases and J by 10 bases, leaving 17 bases between them. CDR3 sequence reads: CASSPKWDGGEQFF. The CDR3 DNA reads as TGCGCCAGCAGCCCCAAGTGGGACGGAGGAGAGCAGTTCTTC.

The gene calls are TRBV7-6 and TRBJ1-5, with unresolved D. Trimming took 0 bases from V and 1 from J, leaving 13 bases between them. CDR1 is SGHVS and CDR2 is FNYEAQ in the germline V gene. The CDR3 spans 17 residues. CDR3 residues: CASSLAGNRLSNQPQHF. CDR3 in DNA: TGTGCCAGCAGCTTAGCGGGAAATAGGCTGAGCAATCAGCCCCAGCATTTT.

The chain employs TRBV19 and TRBJ1-4, with 9 bases lining up with TRBD1. The germline V gene encodes CDR1 LNHDA and CDR2 SQIVND (reference sequence). The V segment lost 9 bases and the J segment 6 bases; nucleotides outside the gene matches: 11. The CDR3 spans 15 residues. CDR3 nucleotides: TGTGCCAGCAGAGACGAGGGACAGGGCCATGAAAAACTGTTTTTT. Translation gives CASRDEGQGHEKLFF.

This clone was recorded a few times. The rearrangement links TRBV5-1 to TRBJ1-4; a weak D match, TRBD1 (5 bases). The V gene's germline CDR1 is SGHRS and CDR2 YFSETQ. Trimming removed 5 bases at V and 5 bases at J, with 13 bases between. The CDR3 sequence is 14 residues long. CDR3 sequence (DNA): TGCGCCAGCAGTATTGGGGACTGGAATGAAAAACTGTTTTTT. It specifies CASSIGDWNEKLFF.

V gene TRBV1 combines with J gene TRBJ1-2. TRBV1 is a pseudogene. The CDR3 extends over 14 amino acids. The CDR3, as DNA: TGCACCAGCAGCCAAGATGAACCTTCCGATGGCTACACCTTC. Translating gives CTSSQDEPSDGYTF.

The chain joins TRBV5-1 to TRBJ1-6; no clear D gene. This CDR3 comprises 15 residues. The germline V and J ends were trimmed by 3 bases and 2 bases, with 9 bases remaining between them. In germline, CDR1 is SGHRS, CDR2 YFSETQ. This CDR3 reads CASSSQGTYNSPLHF. CDR3 sequence (DNA): TGCGCCAGCAGCTCCCAAGGGACCTATAATTCACCCCTCCACTTT.

This clone was found once. CDR3 sequence (DNA): TGTGCCAGCAGCCCAGGGACTTCCAGCACAGATACGCAGTATTTT. The encoded protein is CASSPGTSSTDTQYF. The rearrangement uses TRBV4-2 and TRBJ2-3, with TRBD2 as a possible D gene (6 bases). Germline V lookup: CDR1 LGHNA, CDR2 YNFKEQ. The CDR3 runs to 15 residues. Trimming left V 4 bases short and J 0 bases short, with 11 bases between.

The chain carries TRBV1 and TRBJ1-6. TRBV1 is marked as a pseudogene. CDR3 length: 17 amino acids. For the CDR3, the DNA is TGCACCAGCAGCCAAGTGTTGGGAGCCAGGTTTAATTCACCCCTCCACTTT. It encodes CTSSQVLGARFNSPLHF.

This rearrangement joins TRBV10-2 to TRBJ1-4; D gene ambiguous. V shed 5 bases and J shed 7 bases, with 11 bases lying between them. Germline CDR1 WSHSY, CDR2 SAAADI. The CDR3 sequence is 13 residues long. The DNA of the CDR3 is TGCGCCAGCAGTCAAAAAGAAAGTGAAAAACTGTTTTTT. Protein product: CASSQKESEKLFF.

This clone came up once. CDR3 coding DNA: TGTGCCAGCAGTTACTCCCGGCCGGACAGGGGAGACGAGCAGTACTTC. Amino acid sequence: CASSYSRPDRGDEQYF. The chain couples TRBV6-5 to TRBJ2-7; TRBD1 aligns across 9 bases. CDR3 length equals 16 residues. Germline values: CDR1 MNHEY, CDR2 SVGAGI. V was clipped by 0 bases and J by 5 bases; unmatched bases: 8.

The chain employs TRBV3-1 (or the pseudogene TRBV3-2) and TRBJ1-6, with D hard to call. Germline CDR1 reads LGHDT; CDR2 reads YNNKEL (reference sequence). V was pared by 6 bases and J by 6 bases, with 9 bases between. There are 13 residues in the CDR3. The CDR3 DNA reads as TGTGCCAGCAGACAGAGAGGTAATTCACCCCTCCACTTT. Translation: CASRQRGNSPLHF.

The chain uses TRBV5-1 and TRBJ2-5; no definite D call. Germline CDR1 reads SGHRS; CDR2 reads YFSETQ. There are 12 residues in the CDR3. Trimming left V 4 bases short and J 2 bases short, with 6 bases between. The CDR3 region is CASSVAQETQYF. Written as DNA, the CDR3 is TGCGCCAGCAGCGTAGCACAAGAGACCCAGTACTTC.

The chain joins TRBV12-5 to TRBJ1-1, with 11 positions matching TRBD1. From germline, CDR1 is LGHNT and CDR2 FRNRAP. Trimming cost V 5 bases and J 9 bases; bases outside gene matches: 8. CDR3 length: 14 residues. The CDR3: CASGLTGTGGKAFF. CDR3 coding DNA: TGTGCTAGTGGTCTAACTGGGACAGGGGGGAAAGCTTTCTTT. Based on the CDR3 plus reference TRBV12-5 and TRBJ1-1, the full variable domain is DARVTQTPRHKVTEMGQEVTMRCQPILGHNTVFWYRQTMMQGLELLAYFRNRAPLDDSGMPKDRFSAEMPDATLATLKIQPSEPRDSAVYFCASGLTGTGGKAFFGQGTRLTVV.

The CDR3 reads CASRPTGSQQPLHF. CDR3 DNA: TGTGCCAGCAGACCCACAGGGAGTCAACAACCCCTCCACTTT. J is TRBJ1-6 and V is TRBV5-4; maybe TRBD1 (6 bases). Germline CDR1 and CDR2: SGHNT and YYREEE (reference sequence). Trimming removed 5 bases from V and 12 bases from J, with 18 bases in between. The length of the CDR3 is 14 residues.

V usage is TRBV27 and J usage is TRBJ1-1; possibly TRBD1 for D (5 bases). V gave up 5 bases and J gave up 11 bases, with 12 bases separating them. Germline assignment: CDR1 MNHEY and CDR2 SMNVEV (reference sequence). CDR3 length equals 11 residues. The DNA for the CDR3 is TGTGCCAGCAGTGTGGGGGTCCTGGCTTTCTTT. It yields the protein CASSVGVLAFF.